This entry is about one T cell receptor beta chain. Antigen specificity is unknown. Extraction and reverse transcription of RNA yielded cDNA as the sequencing template. Libraries were prepared by immunoSEQ multiplex PCR; TCRdb keeps only in-frame clonotypes and omits some of them. The sample has about 120,000 clones, roughly two thirds seen once; the top ten hold roughly 3.1%. The data derive from a study of CD8+ T cells in alopecia areata. Notes on the study in general: Normal scalp showed lower clonality than lesional scalp, especially alopecia totalis/universalis. Possibly as an HLA-related effect, TCR sharing across patients appeared less clear than in mice. Resident alphabeta T cells of normal skin are also sequenced in scalp samples.

V lost 5 bases to trimming and J lost 14 bases, with 16 bases between them. CDR1 and CDR2 from the germline V gene are DFQATT and SNEGSKA (reference sequence). The CDR3 covers 11 residues. T lymphocytes (CD4+ and CD8+) were sorted from PBMCs. V and J are TRBV20-1 and TRBJ2-1; D may be TRBD1 or TRBD2 (6 bases each). The clonotype originates from a human donor in good health. Material for sequencing was CD4+ T cells sorted from blood. The CDR3 region has the DNA TGCAGTGCTCTCAAGGGGGGAGCAGAGTTCTTC. Translated: CSALKGGAEFF.